The 8 T cell receptor beta chains in this list originate from one sample, sequenced in a study of blood T cell repertoires in COVID-19 (dated by TCRdb to 2020 to 2022). Receptor amplification or capture employed the immunoSEQ multiplex PCR assay. Sourced from immuneACCESS, this table was stored by TCRdb with only in-frame sequences that have V and J called. A share of the clones is absent; for the studies checked, an unresolved V gene accounts for under half, and the remainder has no known explanation. The sample data list 130,000 to 150,000 clones, and just under 90% of these were observed just once. The ten largest clones represent 8.5% to 9% of the sample. Sequencing input: peripheral blood. These TCRs come from a woman aged 45-59 years with active or convalescent COVID-19.

This chain connects TRBV3-1 (or the pseudogene TRBV3-2) to TRBJ1-2, with TRBD1 as a possible D gene (6 bases). Trimming left V 1 base short and J 6 bases short, with 6 bases between. Germline V CDR1 and CDR2: LGHDT, YNNKEL (reference sequence). CDR3 length equals 12 residues. The DNA for the CDR3 is TGTGCCAGCAGCCAAGCAGGGGATGGCTACACCTTC. Translating gives CASSQAGDGYTF.

This clone appeared once. The rearrangement joins TRBV2 to TRBJ2-5; D is perhaps TRBD2 (6 bases). Germline V gene lookup returns CDR1 SNHLY and CDR2 FYNNEI. The CDR3 runs 15 residues. Trimming pared 7 bases from V and 5 bases from J, leaving 20 bases between. The CDR3 protein is CASTFLGLQRETQYF. CDR3 coding DNA: TGTGCCAGCACCTTCCTGGGACTTCAACGGGAGACCCAGTACTTC.

DNA for the CDR3: TGTGCCATCAGTGAGCCCCCGGGACAGGGTGACTACGAGCAGTACTTC. This sequence encodes CAISEPPGQGDYEQYF. V and J are TRBV10-3 and TRBJ2-7, with TRBD1 identical over 9 bases. The length of the CDR3 is 16 residues. After removal of 2 bases from V and 3 bases from J, the junction contained 8 bases not matched to a gene. Germline CDR1 is ENHRY and CDR2 is SYGVKD.

This rearrangement joins TRBV27 to TRBJ2-7; perhaps TRBD1 as D (5 bases). The CDR3 is 15 residues long. Germline lookup yields CDR1 MNHEY and CDR2 SMNVEV (reference sequence). V lost 6 bases and J lost 0, with 15 bases in between. CDR3 sequence: CASRGIGATSYEQYF. The CDR3 bases are TGTGCCAGCAGGGGGATAGGGGCCACCTCCTACGAGCAGTACTTC.

The rearrangement uses TRBV7-2 and TRBJ1-1; 7 bases map to TRBD1. Trimming cost V 3 bases and J 3 bases; bases outside gene matches: 7. The CDR3 extends over 15 amino acids. Germline lookup yields CDR1 SGHTA and CDR2 FQGNSA. CDR3 sequence (DNA): TGTGCCAGCAGCTTCTCAGGGGGAAGTGACACTGAAGCTTTCTTT. Amino acids: CASSFSGGSDTEAFF.

The gene calls are TRBV7-8 and TRBJ2-7; TRBD2 aligns across 10 bases. CDR3 length: 17 residues. Germline V CDR1 and CDR2: SGHVS, FQNEAQ. After removal of 2 bases from V and 2 bases from J, the junction contained 9 bases not matched to a gene. The CDR3 DNA reads as TGTGCCAGCAGCTTAACAAGCGGGAGGGCCTCCCCCTACGAGCAGTACTTC. Encoded protein: CASSLTSGRASPYEQYF.

This clone was found a few times. Other DNA sequences from this sample encode an identical CDR3 as well. Here the CDR3 reads CASSLARASYNEQFF. The CDR3 region has the DNA TGTGCCAGCAGCTTGGCGAGGGCCTCCTACAATGAGCAGTTCTTC. The chain joins TRBV5-4 to TRBJ2-1; weak D call: TRBD2 (5 bases). CDR3 size: 15 residues. The germline V and J ends were trimmed by 0 bases and 0 bases, with 7 bases remaining between them. Germline-derived CDR1 and CDR2 are SGHNT and YYREEE (reference sequence).

V usage is TRBV11-2 and J usage is TRBJ2-5; 8 positions agree with TRBD1. This CDR3 has 14 residues. Germline lookup yields CDR1 SGHAT and CDR2 FQNNGV. V trimming: 5 bases; J trimming: 5 bases; junction bases outside the gene matches: 7. The CDR3 spells CASSTRQGIETQYF. For the CDR3, the DNA is TGTGCCAGCAGCACCCGACAGGGGATTGAGACCCAGTACTTC.